This TCR beta chain was identified in a study of monozygotic twins with inflammatory bowel disease. Staff drew a roughly 2.5 ml blood sample from each donor. For this clonotype: Its antigen remains unidentified.

Overall study results and limits: The data offered no way to tell different T cell subtypes apart.

Both the TCRalpha cDNA and the TCRbeta cDNA were taken through two nested PCRs, lasting around 15 and 9 cycles. From its re-call of the 5' RACE reads, TCRdb lists each CDR3 protein once, without DNA. The repertoire table contains 300,000 to 350,000 distinct CDR3 sequences. CDR1 is MGHRA and CDR2 is YSYEKL in the germline V gene. This CDR3 has 14 amino acids. Sequencing was carried out using blood. The rearrangement links TRBV4-1 to TRBJ2-1; the D call of TRBD1 rests on TCRdb alone, since no DNA is present to check it. This sequence originates from a human donor with ulcerative colitis or Crohn's disease, or a healthy co-twin of an affected twin (not recorded which). This chain's CDR3 is CASSPGTVYNEQFF.